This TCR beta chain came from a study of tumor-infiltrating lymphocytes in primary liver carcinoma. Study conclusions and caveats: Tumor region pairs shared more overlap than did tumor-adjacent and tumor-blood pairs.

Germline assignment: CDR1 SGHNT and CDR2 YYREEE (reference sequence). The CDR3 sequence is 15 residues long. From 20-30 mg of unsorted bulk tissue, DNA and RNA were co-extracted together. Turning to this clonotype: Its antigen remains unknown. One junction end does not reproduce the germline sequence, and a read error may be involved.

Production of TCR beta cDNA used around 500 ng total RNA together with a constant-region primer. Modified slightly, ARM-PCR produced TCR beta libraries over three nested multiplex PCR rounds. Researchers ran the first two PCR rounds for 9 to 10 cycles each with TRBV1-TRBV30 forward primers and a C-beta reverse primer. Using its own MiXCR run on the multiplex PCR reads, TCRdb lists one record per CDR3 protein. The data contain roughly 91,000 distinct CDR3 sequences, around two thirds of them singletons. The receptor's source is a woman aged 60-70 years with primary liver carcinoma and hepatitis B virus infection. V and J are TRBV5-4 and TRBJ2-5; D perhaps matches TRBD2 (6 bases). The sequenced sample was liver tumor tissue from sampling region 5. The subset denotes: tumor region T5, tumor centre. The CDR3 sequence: CANSLNLSGRETQYF. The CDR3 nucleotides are TGTGCCAACAGCTTGAATCTTAGTGGGAGGGAGACCCAGTACTTC.